Below, one T cell receptor (beta chain) is given with its context. The target antigen is unknown. The data stem from a study of response to subunit inactivated influenza vaccine. From the RT-PCR reads, TCRdb called clonotypes with MiXCR, one entry per CDR3 protein. The sample yields about 800,000 distinct CDR3 sequences, 21% seen once. Study-level findings and limits: Each seasonal influenza vaccination recruits few new T cells, the authors suggested.

There are 20 residues in the CDR3. From germline, CDR1 is MDHEN and CDR2 SYDVKM. The junction had 18 bases not matched to a gene; V was cut back by 5 bases and J by 2 bases. The clonotype comes from a man in his fifties or sixties who received an inactivated influenza vaccine. The sample here was PBMCs from blood, taken less than 6 days after vaccination. This chain links TRBV28 with TRBJ2-3; 11 nucleotides match TRBD2. The CDR3: CASSPTTSLAGGPDTDTQYF. CDR3 nucleotides: TGTGCCAGCAGTCCCACCACCTCCTTAGCGGGAGGGCCGGACACAGATACGCAGTATTTT.